The rows below give T cell receptor beta chains drawn from one sample of a study of cytomegalovirus exposure and HLA in healthy donors. The method was immunoSEQ multiplex PCR; TCRdb's version includes in-frame clones alone and lacks a portion of them. The table shows about 71,000 clones, with about 95% occurring only once. The sample comprised PBMCs. These receptors were obtained from a young woman in good health and CMV-seronegative. The CDR3 runs from the conserved cysteine through the conserved F or W.

CASSRSGANTGELFF 15 TRBV11-2
CASSWTGGNTEAFF 14 TRBV19
CASSDSAGGSTDTQYF 16 TRBV6-4
CASSHLQGDEQYF 13 TRBV5-4
CASRPDRASTDTQYF 15 TRBV28
CASSSTSGRAAGELFF 16 TRBV18
CASSSGSKETQYF 13 TRBV7-3
CASSSAGVGSYNEQFF 16 TRBV5-1
CASSQARGANYGYTF 15 TRBV4-1
CASSLGSGGAHEQFF 15 TRBV11-1
CASSSVLASDNEQFF 15 TRBV21-1
CSVEGPGQVYGYTF 14 TRBV29-1
CASSEGEATNEKLFF 15 TRBV2
CASSPGQVQGYTF 13 TRBV11-2
CASRTIGANYGYTF 14 TRBV6-1
CASRYTDRSGNTIYF 15 TRBV6-5
CASSLGQGQETQYF 14 TRBV5-4
CASNPTGGGTEAFF 14 TRBV27
CASSFGTGKLYEQYF 15 TRBV7-2
CASSPGASGGTDTQYF 16 TRBV5-1
CSALQGHYGYTF 12 TRBV29-1
CASSMGTGDGYTF 13 TRBV19
CASGLVIGSDRPFSYNSPLHF 21 TRBV12-5
CASAQGLAGGETQYF 15 TRBV12-5
CASRGESGPNEKLFF 15 TRBV14
CASSLGGGVELFF 13 TRBV5-4
CASSGAGGTDTQYF 14 TRBV7-9
CASSLGDNNEQFF 13 TRBV11-3
CASSLEGVGAEQFF 14 TRBV7-7
CASNTIEAIGNTEAFF 16 TRBV19
CASSRLAGGPTDTQYF 16 TRBV5-4
CASSLNRGLAGVETQYF 17 TRBV2
CASRFRGAYTEAFF 14 TRBV4-3
CASSFGVGETQYF 13 TRBV7-3
CASSWASGENTGELFF 16 TRBV7-6
CAGTPAGASYEQYF 14 TRBV30
CASRASSGNTIYF 13 TRBV19
CASPTSGRDTGELFF 15 TRBV6-1
CASSLKVAGIPIEETQYF 18 TRBV7-8
CASSSTSAAGELFF 14 TRBV28
CASSLGLAVETQYF 14 TRBV5-8
CASSSTSFTGELFF 14 TRBV11-2
CASSLRVVSCGSGNTIYF 18 TRBV7-9
CASGDRDSYEQYF 13 TRBV13
CASSLEGAGYTF 12 TRBV11-2